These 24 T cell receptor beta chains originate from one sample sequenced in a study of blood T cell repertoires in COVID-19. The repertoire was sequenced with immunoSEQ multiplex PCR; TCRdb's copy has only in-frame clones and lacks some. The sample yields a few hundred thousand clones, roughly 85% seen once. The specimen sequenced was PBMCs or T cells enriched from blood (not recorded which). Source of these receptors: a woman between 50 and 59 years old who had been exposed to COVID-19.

The CDR3 spells CASSPFAGGPYEQYF. The DNA of the CDR3 is TGTGCCAGCAGCCCTTTTGCGGGGGGCCCCTACGAGCAGTACTTC. V gene TRBV7-2 combines with J gene TRBJ2-7, with 8 nucleotides matching TRBD2. The CDR3 consists of 15 residues. Germline V gives CDR1 SGHTA, CDR2 FQGNSA. With 5 bases clipped from V and 2 bases from J, the junction kept 8 bases outside the gene matches.

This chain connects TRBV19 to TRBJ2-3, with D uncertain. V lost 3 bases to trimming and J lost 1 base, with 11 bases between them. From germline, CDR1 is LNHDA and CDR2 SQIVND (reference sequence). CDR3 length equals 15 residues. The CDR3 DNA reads TGTGCCAGTAGTATGCAACGGAGAGGCACAGATACGCAGTATTTT. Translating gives CASSMQRRGTDTQYF.

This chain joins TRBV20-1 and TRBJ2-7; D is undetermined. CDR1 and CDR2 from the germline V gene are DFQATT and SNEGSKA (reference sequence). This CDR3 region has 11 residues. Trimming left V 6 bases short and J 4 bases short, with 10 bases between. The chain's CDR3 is CSAVDGYEQYF. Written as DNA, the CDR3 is TGCAGTGCCGTCGACGGGTACGAGCAGTACTTC.

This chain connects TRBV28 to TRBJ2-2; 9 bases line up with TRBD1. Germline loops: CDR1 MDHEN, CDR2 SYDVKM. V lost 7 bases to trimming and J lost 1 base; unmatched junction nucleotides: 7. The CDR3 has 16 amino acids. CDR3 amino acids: CASKAWGQGNTGELFF. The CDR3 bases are TGTGCCAGCAAAGCTTGGGGACAGGGGAACACCGGGGAGCTGTTTTTT. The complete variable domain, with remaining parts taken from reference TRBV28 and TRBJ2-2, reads DVKVTQSSRYLVKRTGEKVFLECVQDMDHENMFWYRQDPGLGLRLIYFSYDVKMKEKGDIPEGYSVSREKKERFSLILESASTNQTSMYLCASKAWGQGNTGELFFGEGSRLTVL.

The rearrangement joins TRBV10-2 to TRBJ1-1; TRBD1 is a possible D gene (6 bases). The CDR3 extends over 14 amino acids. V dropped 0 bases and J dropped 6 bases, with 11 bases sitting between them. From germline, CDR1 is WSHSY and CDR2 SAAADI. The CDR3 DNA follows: TGCGCCAGCAGTGAGTCGAGGGGACAATCTGAAGCTTTCTTT. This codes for CASSESRGQSEAFF.

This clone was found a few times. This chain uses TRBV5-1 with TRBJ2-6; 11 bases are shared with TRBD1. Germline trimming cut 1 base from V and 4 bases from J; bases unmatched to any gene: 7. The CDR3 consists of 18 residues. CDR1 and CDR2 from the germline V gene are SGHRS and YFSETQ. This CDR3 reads CASSLRGQGALGANVLTF. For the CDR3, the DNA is TGCGCCAGCAGCTTGCGTGGACAGGGGGCGCTCGGGGCCAACGTCCTGACTTTC. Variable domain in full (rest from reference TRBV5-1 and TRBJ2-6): KAGVTQTPRYLIKTRGQQVTLSCSPISGHRSVSWYQQTPGQGLQFLFEYFSETQRNKGNFPGRFSGRQFSNSRSEMNVSTLELGDSALYLCASSLRGQGALGANVLTFGAGSRLTVL.

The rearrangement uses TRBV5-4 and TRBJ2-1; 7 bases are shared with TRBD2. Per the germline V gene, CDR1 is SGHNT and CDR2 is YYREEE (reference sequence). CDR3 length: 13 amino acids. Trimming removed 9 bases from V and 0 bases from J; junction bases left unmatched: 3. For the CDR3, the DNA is TGTGCCACCCGGACTAGCTCCTACAATGAGCAGTTCTTC. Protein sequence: CATRTSSYNEQFF.

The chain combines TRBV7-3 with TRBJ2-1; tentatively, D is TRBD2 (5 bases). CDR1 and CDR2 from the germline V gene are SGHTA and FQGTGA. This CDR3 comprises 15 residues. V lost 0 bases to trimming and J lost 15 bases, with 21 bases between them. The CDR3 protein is CASSLTSSEREVVFF. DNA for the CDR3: TGTGCCAGCAGCTTAACGAGCTCTGAGAGGGAAGTGGTGTTCTTC.

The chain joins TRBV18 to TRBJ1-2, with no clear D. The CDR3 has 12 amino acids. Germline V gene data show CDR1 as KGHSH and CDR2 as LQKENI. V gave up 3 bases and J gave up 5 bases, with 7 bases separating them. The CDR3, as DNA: TGTGCCAGCTCACCGGACTCGTATGGCTACACCTTC. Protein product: CASSPDSYGYTF.

CDR3 amino acids: CASSKGQGVTYGYTF. As DNA, the CDR3 is TGTGCCAGCAGCAAGGGACAGGGAGTGACCTATGGCTACACCTTC. The rearrangement uses TRBV6-2 or TRBV6-3 and TRBJ1-2; 9 bases are shared with TRBD1. V shed 6 bases, J shed 4 bases, and the junction held 9 bases outside the gene matches. Per germline, CDR1 MNHEY and CDR2 SVGEGT. The length of the CDR3 is 15 residues.

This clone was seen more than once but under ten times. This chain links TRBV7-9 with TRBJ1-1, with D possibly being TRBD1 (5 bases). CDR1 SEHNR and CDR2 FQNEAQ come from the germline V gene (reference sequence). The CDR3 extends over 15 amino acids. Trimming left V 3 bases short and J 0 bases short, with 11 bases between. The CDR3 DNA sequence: TGTGCCAGCAGCTTGGGGCTTACCATGAACACTGAAGCTTTCTTT. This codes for CASSLGLTMNTEAFF.

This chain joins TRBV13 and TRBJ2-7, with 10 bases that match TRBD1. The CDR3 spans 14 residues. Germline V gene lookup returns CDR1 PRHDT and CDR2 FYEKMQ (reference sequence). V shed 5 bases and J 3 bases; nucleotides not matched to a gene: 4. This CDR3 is CASSNRDRGYEQYF. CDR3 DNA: TGTGCCAGCAGCAACCGGGACAGGGGCTACGAGCAGTACTTC.

The CDR3 DNA reads as TGTGCCAGCAGTCTCCAGGGTATCAATCAGCCCCAGCATTTT. It codes for CASSLQGINQPQHF. This sequence joins TRBV6-5 and TRBJ1-5; D possibly corresponds to TRBD1 (5 bases). Germline lookup yields CDR1 MNHEY and CDR2 SVGAGI. CDR3 size: 14 residues. The germline V and J ends were trimmed by 5 bases and 3 bases, with 11 bases remaining between them.

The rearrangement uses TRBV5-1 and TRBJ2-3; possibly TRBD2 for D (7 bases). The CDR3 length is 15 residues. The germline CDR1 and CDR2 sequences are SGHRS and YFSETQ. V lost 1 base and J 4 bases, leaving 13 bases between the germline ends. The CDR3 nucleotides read TGCGCCAGCAGCTTGTTAGGGGGGGCGGCAGATACGCAGTATTTT. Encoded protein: CASSLLGGAADTQYF.

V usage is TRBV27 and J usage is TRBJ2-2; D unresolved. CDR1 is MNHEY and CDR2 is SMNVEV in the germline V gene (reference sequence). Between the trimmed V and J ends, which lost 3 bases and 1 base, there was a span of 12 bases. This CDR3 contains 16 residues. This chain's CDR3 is CASSFVFSLNTGELFF. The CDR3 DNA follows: TGTGCCAGCAGTTTTGTTTTCAGTCTGAACACCGGGGAGCTGTTTTTT.

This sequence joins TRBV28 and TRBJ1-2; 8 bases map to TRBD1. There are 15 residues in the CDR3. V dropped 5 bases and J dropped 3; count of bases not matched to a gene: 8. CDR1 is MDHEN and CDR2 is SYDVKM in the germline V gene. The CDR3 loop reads CASSPGQGRYYGYTF. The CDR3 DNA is TGTGCCAGCAGTCCCGGACAGGGCCGATACTATGGCTACACCTTC.

The CDR3 coding sequence is TGCAGCGTCCCTGGGCCCGGAACCTATGGCTACACCTTC. Its translation is CSVPGPGTYGYTF. The rearrangement joins TRBV29-1 to TRBJ1-2; D remains unclear. Germline V CDR1 and CDR2: SQVTM, ANQGSEA. The CDR3 totals 13 residues. Trimming cost V 6 bases and J 4 bases, with 15 bases left between them.

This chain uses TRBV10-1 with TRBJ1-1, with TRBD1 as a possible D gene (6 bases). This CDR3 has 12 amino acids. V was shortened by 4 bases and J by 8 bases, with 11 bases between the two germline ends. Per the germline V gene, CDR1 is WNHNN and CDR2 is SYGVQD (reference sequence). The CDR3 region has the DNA TGCGCCAGCAGTGCTGCAGGGGAAGAAGCTTTCTTT. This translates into CASSAAGEEAFF.

Written as DNA, the CDR3 is TGTGCCAGCAGCTTGGTTCCAGGGCTAGGGACTAATGAAAAACTGTTTTTT. It specifies CASSLVPGLGTNEKLFF. J is TRBJ1-4 and V is TRBV5-6; D is possibly TRBD1 (5 bases). The CDR3 length is 17 residues. With 0 bases removed from V and 2 bases from J, the gap between germline ends came to 14 bases. CDR1 and CDR2 from the germline V gene are SGHDT and YYEEEE.

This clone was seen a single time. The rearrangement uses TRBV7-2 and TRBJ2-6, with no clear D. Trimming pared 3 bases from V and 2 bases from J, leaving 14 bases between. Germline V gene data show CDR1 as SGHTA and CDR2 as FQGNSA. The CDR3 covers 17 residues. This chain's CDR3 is CASSFHLQVTGANVLTF. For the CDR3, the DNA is TGTGCCAGCAGCTTCCACCTCCAGGTGACTGGGGCCAACGTCCTGACTTTC.

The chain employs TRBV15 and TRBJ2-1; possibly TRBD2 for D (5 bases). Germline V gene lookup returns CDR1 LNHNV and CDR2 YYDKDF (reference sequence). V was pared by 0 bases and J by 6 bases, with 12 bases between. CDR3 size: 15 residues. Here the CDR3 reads CATSRDHGGLNEQFF. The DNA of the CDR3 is TGTGCCACCAGCAGAGATCATGGCGGGCTCAATGAGCAGTTCTTC.

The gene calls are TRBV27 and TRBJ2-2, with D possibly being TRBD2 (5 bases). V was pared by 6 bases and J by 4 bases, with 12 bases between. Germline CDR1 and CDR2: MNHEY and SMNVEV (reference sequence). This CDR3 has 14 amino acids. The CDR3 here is CASSRGGSTGELFF. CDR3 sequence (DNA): TGTGCCAGCAGCCGGGGTGGGAGCACCGGGGAGCTGTTTTTT.

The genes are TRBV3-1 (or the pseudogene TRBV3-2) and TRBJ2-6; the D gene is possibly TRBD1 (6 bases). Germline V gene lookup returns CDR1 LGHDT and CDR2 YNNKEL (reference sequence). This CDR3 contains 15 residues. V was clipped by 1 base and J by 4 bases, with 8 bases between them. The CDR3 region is CASSQAGAGANVLTF. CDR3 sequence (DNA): TGTGCCAGCAGCCAAGCAGGGGCAGGGGCCAACGTCCTGACTTTC.

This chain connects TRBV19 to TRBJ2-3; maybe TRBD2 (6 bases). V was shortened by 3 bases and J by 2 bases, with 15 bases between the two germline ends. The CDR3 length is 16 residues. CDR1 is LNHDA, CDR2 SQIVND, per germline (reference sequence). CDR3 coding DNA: TGTGCCAGTAGTATCAGCGGACTACCACCCACAGATACGCAGTATTTT. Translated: CASSISGLPPTDTQYF.